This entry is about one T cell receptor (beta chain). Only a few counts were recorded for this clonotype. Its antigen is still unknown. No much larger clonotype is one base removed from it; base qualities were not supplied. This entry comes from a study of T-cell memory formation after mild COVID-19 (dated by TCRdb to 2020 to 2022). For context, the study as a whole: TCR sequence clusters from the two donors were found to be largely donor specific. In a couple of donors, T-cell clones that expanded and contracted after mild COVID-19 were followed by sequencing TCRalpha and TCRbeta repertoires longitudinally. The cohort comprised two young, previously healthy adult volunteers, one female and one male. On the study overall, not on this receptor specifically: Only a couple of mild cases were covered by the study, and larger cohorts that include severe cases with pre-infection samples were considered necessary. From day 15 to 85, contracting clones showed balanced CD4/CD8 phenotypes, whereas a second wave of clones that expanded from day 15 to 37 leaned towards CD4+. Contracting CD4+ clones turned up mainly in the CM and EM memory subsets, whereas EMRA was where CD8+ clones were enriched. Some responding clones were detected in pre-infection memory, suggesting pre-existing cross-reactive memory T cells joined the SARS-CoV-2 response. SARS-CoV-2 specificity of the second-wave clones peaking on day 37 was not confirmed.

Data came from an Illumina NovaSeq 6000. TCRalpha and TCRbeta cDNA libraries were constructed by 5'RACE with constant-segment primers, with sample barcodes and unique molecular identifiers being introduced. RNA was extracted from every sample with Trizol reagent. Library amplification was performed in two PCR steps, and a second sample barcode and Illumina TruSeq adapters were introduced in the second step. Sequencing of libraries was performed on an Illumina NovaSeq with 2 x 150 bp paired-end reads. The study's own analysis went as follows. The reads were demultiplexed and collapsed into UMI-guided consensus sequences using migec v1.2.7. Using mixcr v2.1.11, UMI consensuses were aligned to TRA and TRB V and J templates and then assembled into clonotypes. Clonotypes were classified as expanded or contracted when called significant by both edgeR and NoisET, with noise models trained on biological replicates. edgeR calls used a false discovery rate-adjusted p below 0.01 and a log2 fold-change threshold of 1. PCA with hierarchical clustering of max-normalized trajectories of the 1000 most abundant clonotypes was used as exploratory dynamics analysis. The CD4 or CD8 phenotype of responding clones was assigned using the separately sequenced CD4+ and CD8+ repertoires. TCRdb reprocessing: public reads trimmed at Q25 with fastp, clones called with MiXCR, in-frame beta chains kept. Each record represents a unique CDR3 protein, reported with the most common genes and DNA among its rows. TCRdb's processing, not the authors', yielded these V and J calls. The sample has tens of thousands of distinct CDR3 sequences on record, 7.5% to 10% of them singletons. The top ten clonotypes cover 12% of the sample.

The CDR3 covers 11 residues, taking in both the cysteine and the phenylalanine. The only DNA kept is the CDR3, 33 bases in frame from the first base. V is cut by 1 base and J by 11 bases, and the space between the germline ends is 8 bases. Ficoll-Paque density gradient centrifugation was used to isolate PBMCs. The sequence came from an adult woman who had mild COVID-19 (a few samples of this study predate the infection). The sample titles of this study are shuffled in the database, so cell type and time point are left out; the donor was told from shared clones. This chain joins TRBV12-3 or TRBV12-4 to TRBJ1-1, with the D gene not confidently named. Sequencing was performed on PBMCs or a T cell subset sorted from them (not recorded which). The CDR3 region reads CASSLVGSAFF. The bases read TGTGCCAGCAGTTTAGTTGGTTCGGCTTTCTTT.